Each of the 20 T cell receptor beta chains below was sequenced from the same sample in a study of OX40 agonist ivuxolimab in advanced cancers. Assay: immunoSEQ multiplex PCR; the TCRdb copy retains only in-frame clones and omits some. The sample carries 20,000 or so clones, about 86% recorded once. The sample consisted of CD4+ or CD8+ T cells sorted from blood, taken in a trial of the OX40 agonist ivuxolimab. Every receptor here comes from an adult with an advanced solid tumor such as melanoma, head and neck, liver or kidney cancer.

The chain is built from TRBV6-1 and TRBJ1-1, with D perhaps matching TRBD1 (6 bases). The V gene lost 6 bases and the J gene lost 4 bases, with 12 bases spanning the gap. This CDR3 region has 13 residues. Germline lookup yields CDR1 MNHNS and CDR2 SASEGT. For the CDR3, the DNA is TGTGCCAGCAGAGAACAGGGTACCACTGAAGCTTTCTTT. Protein product: CASREQGTTEAFF.

The rearrangement uses TRBV2 and TRBJ1-2; 8 positions match TRBD1. Looked up from germline, CDR1 is SNHLY and CDR2 is FYNNEI. With 5 bases clipped from V and 8 bases from J, the junction kept 13 bases outside the gene matches. CDR3 length equals 15 residues. CDR3 DNA: TGTGCCAGCAGTCTAGAAACGACAGGGGCTGAGGGCTACACCTTC. This gives the protein CASSLETTGAEGYTF.

The chain couples TRBV21-1 to TRBJ2-3; the table's D call, TRBD2, was not checked against the DNA. TRBV21-1 is noted as a pseudogene. CDR3 length: 11 residues. DNA for the CDR3: TGTGCCAGCACTGGCACAGATACGCAGTATTTT. This gives the protein CASTGTDTQYF.

This clone showed up just once. J is TRBJ2-1 and V is TRBV4-1; D is perhaps TRBD2 (5 bases). CDR3 length equals 14 residues. Looked up from germline, CDR1 is MGHRA and CDR2 is YSYEKL. V lost 0 bases and J lost 8, with 11 bases in between. Written as DNA, the CDR3 is TGCGCCAGCAGCCAAGACGCTAGCTGGGATGAGCAGTTCTTC. Amino acids: CASSQDASWDEQFF.

The rearrangement joins TRBV30 to TRBJ1-1; a possible D gene is TRBD1 (5 bases). Trimming removed 0 bases at V and 1 base at J, with 15 bases between. Germline V CDR1 and CDR2: GTSNPN, SVGIG (reference sequence). This CDR3 spans 16 amino acids. CDR3 loop: CAWSVIGEAGNTEAFF. The CDR3 nucleotides are TGTGCCTGGAGTGTGATAGGGGAGGCGGGGAACACTGAAGCTTTCTTT. Full variable domain (rest looked up from reference TRBV30 and TRBJ1-1): SQTIHQWPATLVQPVGSPLSLECTVEGTSNPNLYWYRQAAGRGLQLLFYSVGIGQISSEVPQNLSASRPQDRQFILSSKKLLLSDSGFYLCAWSVIGEAGNTEAFFGQGTRLTVV.

This clone was recorded only once. This chain uses TRBV7-9 with TRBJ1-2, with TRBD1 matching 7 bases. The CDR3 consists of 14 residues. V trimming: 4 bases; J trimming: 4 bases; junction bases outside the gene matches: 6. The germline gives CDR1 SEHNR, CDR2 FQNEAQ (reference sequence). The CDR3 is CASSSGGGTYGYTF. The DNA for the CDR3 is TGTGCCAGCAGCTCCGGAGGGGGCACCTATGGCTACACCTTC. Together with reference TRBV7-9 and TRBJ1-2, the CDR3 gives the full variable domain: DTGVSQNPRHKITKRGQNVTFRCDPISEHNRLYWYRQTLGQGPEFLTYFQNEAQLEKSRLLSDRFSAERPKGSFSTLEIQRTEQGDSAMYLCASSSGGGTYGYTFGSGTRLTVV.

The chain recombines TRBV6-1 with TRBJ2-5, with TRBD2 as a possible D gene (6 bases). V was trimmed by 5 bases and J by 4 bases, leaving 17 bases between them. Germline CDR1 MNHNS, CDR2 SASEGT. The CDR3 loop spans 15 amino acids. CDR3 nucleotide sequence: TGTGCCAGCAGTTCGGGACTCAAAAGGGGAGAGACCCAGTACTTC. This gives the protein CASSSGLKRGETQYF.

The rearrangement uses TRBV29-1 and TRBJ2-5, with 12 bases fitting TRBD2. The germline V gene encodes CDR1 SQVTM and CDR2 ANQGSEA. The V and J ends lost 4 bases and 5 bases, in that order; junction bases with no gene match: 8. The CDR3 sequence is 15 residues long. The DNA of the CDR3 is TGCAGCGTTGTCTTGACTAGCGGGAGTTATGAGACCCAGTACTTC. It encodes CSVVLTSGSYETQYF.

This clone was seen only once. This chain uses TRBV7-6 with TRBJ2-3, with TRBD2 matching 7 bases. The junction had 11 bases not matched to a gene; V was cut back by 4 bases and J by 1 base. This CDR3 has 17 residues. Germline loops: CDR1 SGHVS, CDR2 FNYEAQ. CDR3 in amino acids: CASSYDSGNERTDTQYF. CDR3 in DNA: TGTGCCAGCAGCTACGACAGCGGGAACGAGCGCACAGATACGCAGTATTTT.

J is TRBJ2-1 and V is TRBV10-3, with D possibly TRBD1 on 7 matching bases. The CDR3 loop spans 16 amino acids. Looked up from germline, CDR1 is ENHRY and CDR2 is SYGVKD. Deletions cut 5 bases from V and 4 bases from J, with 18 bases between. Here the CDR3 reads CAISPRGEPGYNEQFF. DNA for the CDR3: TGTGCCATCAGTCCCAGGGGGGAGCCCGGGTACAATGAGCAGTTCTTC.

V gene TRBV19 combines with J gene TRBJ1-1; possibly TRBD1 for D (6 bases). The germline V and J ends were trimmed by 5 bases and 1 base, with 11 bases remaining between them. The CDR3 covers 14 residues. Germline lookup yields CDR1 LNHDA and CDR2 SQIVND (reference sequence). This CDR3 reads CASSRTGRNTEAFF. CDR3 coding DNA: TGTGCCAGTAGTCGAACAGGGAGGAACACTGAAGCTTTCTTT.

The chain joins TRBV21-1 to TRBJ1-1. TRBV21-1 is shown as a pseudogene. The CDR3 consists of 15 residues. The CDR3 reads CASSKEAAGNTEAFF. The CDR3, as DNA: TGTGCCAGCAGCAAAGAGGCTGCGGGGAACACTGAAGCTTTCTTT.

The chain combines TRBV27 with TRBJ2-7, with a tentative D call TRBD1 (5 bases). Trimming cost V 5 bases and J 6 bases, with 14 bases left between them. Germline loops: CDR1 MNHEY, CDR2 SMNVEV (reference sequence). This CDR3 is built from 13 residues. The CDR3 DNA reads as TGTGCCAGCAGTCTTCAGGGTTGGGCCGAGCAGTACTTC. This translates into CASSLQGWAEQYF.

The chain has TRBV2 and TRBJ2-1; 10 bases line up with TRBD2. The CDR3 extends over 14 amino acids. V trimming: 7 bases; J trimming: 5 bases; junction bases outside the gene matches: 5. Germline lookup yields CDR1 SNHLY and CDR2 FYNNEI. The CDR3 spells CASTLAGANNEQFF. CDR3 in DNA: TGTGCCAGCACCCTAGCGGGAGCGAACAATGAGCAGTTCTTC. Variable domain in full (rest from reference TRBV2 and TRBJ2-1): EPEVTQTPSHQVTQMGQEVILRCVPISNHLYFYWYRQILGQKVEFLVSFYNNEISEKSEIFDDQFSVERPDGSNFTLKIRSTKLEDSAMYFCASTLAGANNEQFFGPGTRLTVL.

The rearrangement joins TRBV28 to TRBJ2-7; weak D call: TRBD2 (6 bases). The V end lost 3 bases, the J end lost 6 bases, and 18 bases lay between the germline ends. CDR1 is MDHEN and CDR2 is SYDVKM in the germline V gene. The CDR3 length is 15 residues. CDR3 amino acids: CASSFLALEAPEQYF. The CDR3 nucleotides are TGTGCCAGCAGTTTTCTAGCGTTAGAGGCCCCCGAGCAGTACTTC.

There are a few counts of this clone. The rearrangement uses TRBV5-1 and TRBJ2-1, with D unresolved. Trimming stripped 4 bases from V and 9 bases from J, with 11 bases between. CDR3 length: 12 amino acids. From germline, CDR1 is SGHRS and CDR2 YFSETQ. The CDR3 region is CASSPAAPEQFF. DNA of the CDR3: TGCGCCAGCAGCCCCGCCGCGCCTGAGCAGTTCTTC. Together with reference TRBV5-1 and TRBJ2-1, the CDR3 gives the full variable domain: KAGVTQTPRYLIKTRGQQVTLSCSPISGHRSVSWYQQTPGQGLQFLFEYFSETQRNKGNFPGRFSGRQFSNSRSEMNVSTLELGDSALYLCASSPAAPEQFFGPGTRLTVL.

The V and J genes are TRBV7-9 and TRBJ2-3; D is unresolved. Trimming stripped 5 bases from V and 0 bases from J, with 18 bases between. Germline V gives CDR1 SEHNR, CDR2 FQNEAQ (reference sequence). The CDR3 covers 17 residues. CDR3 protein: CASSPIGYSTSTDTQYF. In DNA form, the CDR3 reads TGTGCCAGCAGCCCAATCGGCTATTCTACTAGCACAGATACGCAGTATTTT. Filled out from reference TRBV7-9 and TRBJ2-3, the complete variable domain reads DTGVSQNPRHKITKRGQNVTFRCDPISEHNRLYWYRQTLGQGPEFLTYFQNEAQLEKSRLLSDRFSAERPKGSFSTLEIQRTEQGDSAMYLCASSPIGYSTSTDTQYFGPGTRLTVL.

This chain connects TRBV5-4 to TRBJ2-7; D perhaps matches TRBD2 (5 bases). CDR3 length: 13 amino acids. V shed 2 bases and J shed 5 bases, with 11 bases lying between them. CDR1 and CDR2 from the germline V gene are SGHNT and YYREEE (reference sequence). CDR3 protein: CASSLSASNEQYF. In DNA form, the CDR3 reads TGTGCCAGCAGCTTATCTGCTAGCAACGAGCAGTACTTC.

This clone was detected a few times. The CDR3, as DNA: TGTGCCACCTTAGCGGGAGCAGACGAGCAGTACTTC. It codes for CATLAGADEQYF. The J gene is TRBJ2-7, the V gene TRBV6-4, with 9 bases lining up with TRBD2. Trimming cost V 10 bases and J 5 bases; bases outside gene matches: 6. This CDR3 has 12 amino acids. Germline values: CDR1 MRHNA, CDR2 SNTAGT.

CDR3 sequence reads: CASSDSEADTQYF. CDR3 nucleotide sequence: TGTGCCAGCAGTGACTCGGAGGCAGATACGCAGTATTTT. V gene TRBV6-4 combines with J gene TRBJ2-3; the D gene is possibly TRBD2 (5 bases). CDR1 MRHNA and CDR2 SNTAGT come from the germline V gene. This CDR3 has 13 residues. V was cut by 0 bases and J by 4 bases, with 5 bases left in between.